The present T cell receptor (beta chain) was sequenced within a study of T cell responses to AZD1222 COVID-19 vaccine. Study-level background: Pooled in the analysis were second doses at about 4 or about 12 weeks.

This table comes from immunoSEQ multiplex PCR, and its TCRdb copy is limited to in-frame clones, with some not included. The data show 130,000 to 150,000 clones, more than 85% seen once. As for this clone: The antigen is undetermined.

General study results and limits: In the spike-specific TCR repertoire, nearly half reportedly target unmutated variant regions. The donors showed a predominance of white British ancestry and of females, with possible underestimation of clonal diversity. Just a handful of people given AZD1222 tested seropositive at baseline.

Germline CDR1 and CDR2: SGHVS and FQNEAQ. The J segment lost 10 bases and the V segment lost 3 bases, leaving 12 bases of the junction unmatched. The CDR3 extends over 16 amino acids. The source was peripheral blood, collected on day 0 of AZD1222 vaccination. V is TRBV7-8 and J is TRBJ1-6, with 7 bases fitting TRBD1. The origin of this receptor is an adult in good health. CDR3 loop: CASSFRGSNGGSPLHF. DNA for the CDR3: TGTGCCAGCAGCTTCAGGGGGTCAAACGGGGGATCACCCCTCCACTTT. The full variable domain, rest sourced from reference TRBV7-8 and TRBJ1-6, is GAGVSQSPRYKVAKRGQDVALRCDPISGHVSLFWYQQALGQGPEFLTYFQNEAQLDKSGLPSDRFFAERPEGSVSTLKIQRTQQEDSAVYLCASSFRGSNGGSPLHFGNGTRLTVT.